This T cell receptor beta chain was sequenced in a study of blood T cell repertoires in COVID-19. The overall study: PBMCs, B-cell-depleted T cells, or T cells provided the cDNA or gDNA that made up the material.

CDR1 is SGDLS and CDR2 is YYNGEE in the germline V gene. The CDR3 sequence is 14 residues long. The ends were cut back, 6 bases at V and 0 bases at J, with 11 bases in the middle. This clone was recorded once. Recruits, aged roughly 18 to 95 years, lived in 24 US areas. This table comes from immunoSEQ multiplex PCR, and its TCRdb copy is limited to in-frame clones, with some not included. The data hold around 470,000 clones, with around 90% observed a single time. Sequencing was performed on PBMCs or T cells enriched from blood (not recorded which). The rearrangement joins TRBV9 to TRBJ2-3; D gene unclear. The sequence was collected from a man aged 18-30 years who had recovered from COVID-19. The CDR3 coding sequence is TGTGCCAGCACACTTGGTTTTAGCACAGATACGCAGTATTTT. Protein product: CASTLGFSTDTQYF.